The rows below give T cell receptor beta chains drawn from one sample of a study of blood T cell repertoires in COVID-19. The method was immunoSEQ multiplex PCR; TCRdb's version includes in-frame clones alone and lacks a portion of them. The data show about 220,000 clones, 84% seen once. The sample comprised peripheral blood. The receptors here all came from an older woman who had recovered from COVID-19. Each CDR3 is given with its conserved first and last residue. Each record gives: clone size, V gene, J gene, D gene, CDR3 protein, CDR3 DNA. D genes are given only for firm matches. For some rows the clone size is stated as once, few or many, or as a class when expanded; others skip it.

NA	TRBV7-3	TRBJ2-3	NA	CASSLTRGSTDTQYF	TGTGCCAGCAGCTTAACCAGGGGAAGCACAGATACGCAGTATTTT
NA	TRBV2	TRBJ2-1	NA	CASNMMQGSFGEQFF	TGTGCCAGCAATATGATGCAGGGTTCCTTCGGGGAGCAGTTCTTC
NA	TRBV7-2	TRBJ2-3	TRBD2	CATKTSAQDTDTQYF	TGTGCCACCAAGACTAGCGCACAAGATACAGATACGCAGTATTTT
NA	TRBV4-3	TRBJ2-2	NA	CASSQERGSTGELFF	TGCGCCAGCAGCCAAGAGAGGGGGAGCACCGGGGAGCTGTTTTTT
many	TRBV6-2/TRBV6-3	TRBJ2-5	TRBD2	CASSYSGGGEETQYF	TGTGCCAGCAGTTACTCTGGCGGGGGAGAGGAGACCCAGTACTTC
few	TRBV6-2/TRBV6-3	TRBJ1-6	NA	CASSYAGHNSPLHF	TGTGCCAGCAGTTACGCAGGGCATAATTCACCCCTCCACTTT
NA	TRBV4-2	TRBJ2-3	NA	CASSYYGGTDTQYF	TGTGCCAGCAGCTATTACGGGGGCACAGATACGCAGTATTTT
NA	TRBV19	TRBJ1-2	TRBD1	CASSIGGGGGYGYTF	TGTGCCAGTAGTATAGGAGGAGGGGGCGGCTATGGCTACACCTTC
NA	TRBV15	TRBJ1-4	TRBD1	CATGKRIGTGHEKLFF	TGTGCCACCGGCAAACGGATTGGGACAGGGCACGAAAAACTGTTTTTT
NA	TRBV27	TRBJ1-2	TRBD1	CASSRYPTGVVGYTF	TGTGCCAGCAGCAGATACCCCACAGGGGTAGTGGGCTACACCTTC
NA	TRBV18	TRBJ2-7	NA	CASSAGSPDYYEQYF	TGTGCCAGCTCAGCAGGATCCCCGGACTACTACGAGCAGTACTTC
NA	TRBV19	TRBJ1-1	NA	CASSITGYTEAFF	TGTGCCAGTAGTATTACGGGATACACTGAAGCTTTCTTT
NA	TRBV11-2	TRBJ2-1	NA	CASSLLGYEQFF	TGTGCCAGCAGCTTACTAGGTTATGAGCAGTTCTTC
NA	TRBV5-1	TRBJ2-1	TRBD2	CASSQAGGYNEQFF	TGCGCCAGCAGCCAGGCGGGGGGGTACAATGAGCAGTTCTTC
once	TRBV7-9	TRBJ2-3	NA	CASTNRQGDTDTQYF	TGTGCCAGCACCAATCGGCAGGGCGATACAGATACGCAGTATTTT
NA	TRBV9	TRBJ1-1	NA	CASSVAGTEAFF	TGTGCCAGCAGCGTCGCAGGGACTGAAGCTTTCTTT
NA	TRBV6-2/TRBV6-3	TRBJ2-5	TRBD1	CASSPTQGAAETQYF	TGTGCCAGCAGCCCCACACAGGGGGCGGCAGAGACCCAGTACTTC
NA	TRBV29-1	TRBJ2-1	NA	CSVVPTIAAEQFF	TGCAGCGTCGTTCCCACCATAGCAGCTGAGCAGTTCTTC
few	TRBV2	TRBJ1-6	NA	CASSVGGGVSPLHF	TGTGCCAGTAGCGTTGGAGGTGGTGTTTCACCCCTCCACTTT
NA	TRBV4-2	TRBJ1-2	NA	CASSQDRGETYGYTF	TGTGCCAGCAGCCAAGATCGGGGGGAAACCTATGGCTACACCTTC
few	TRBV18	TRBJ1-3	TRBD1	CASSPAGQGSGNTIYF	TGTGCCAGCTCACCCGCCGGACAGGGAAGCGGAAACACCATATATTTT
NA	TRBV2	TRBJ1-4	NA	CASNWMSGGPNEKLFF	TGTGCCAGCAATTGGATGTCGGGAGGTCCTAATGAAAAACTGTTTTTT
NA	TRBV15	TRBJ1-5	NA	CATSRSPSRVVQPQHF	TGTGCCACCAGCAGATCCCCGAGCAGGGTTGTACAGCCCCAGCATTTT
NA	TRBV9	TRBJ2-2	NA	CASSVAGTGELFF	TGTGCCAGCAGCGTAGCCGGCACCGGGGAGCTGTTTTTT
NA	TRBV18	TRBJ2-3	NA	CASSPPASTDTQYF	TGTGCCAGCTCACCACCGGCCTCCACAGATACGCAGTATTTT
once	TRBV15	TRBJ1-6	TRBD1	CATSVRDRGYSPLHF	TGTGCCACCAGCGTACGGGACAGGGGTTATTCACCCCTCCACTTT
NA	TRBV19	TRBJ1-6	TRBD1	CASSPTQGASNSPLHF	TGTGCCAGTAGTCCGACACAGGGGGCCTCTAATTCACCCCTCCACTTT
once	TRBV5-1	TRBJ2-2	TRBD1	CASSYQGVSMAGELFF	TGCGCCAGCAGCTACCAGGGGGTTTCTATGGCCGGGGAGCTGTTTTTT
NA	TRBV19	TRBJ2-5	NA	CASSINNQETQYF	TGTGCCAGTAGTATAAACAACCAAGAGACCCAGTACTTC
NA	TRBV2	TRBJ2-5	NA	CASRDLQETQYF	TGTGCCAGCAGGGACTTGCAAGAGACCCAGTACTTC
NA	TRBV5-4	TRBJ1-6	TRBD1	CASSLRDSYNSPLHF	TGTGCCAGCAGCTTGAGGGACAGCTATAATTCACCCCTCCACTTT
NA	TRBV5-6	TRBJ1-5	TRBD1	CASSHRGRGQPQHF	TGTGCCAGCAGCCACAGGGGCCGGGGTCAGCCCCAGCATTTT
NA	TRBV7-8	TRBJ1-4	NA	CASSLARQGREEKLFF	TGTGCCAGCAGCTTAGCGAGGCAGGGGCGCGAGGAAAAACTGTTTTTT
NA	TRBV19	TRBJ2-7	NA	CASSSSRDSYEQYF	TGTGCCAGTAGTTCTAGCCGGGACTCCTACGAGCAGTACTTC
NA	TRBV11-2	TRBJ2-3	TRBD2	CASSDPAGGSTDTQYF	TGTGCCAGCAGCGACCCAGCGGGGGGGAGCACAGATACGCAGTATTTT
NA	TRBV3-1/TRBV3-2	TRBJ2-2	TRBD1	CASSWSRRTGNAGELFF	TGTGCCAGCAGCTGGAGCAGGAGGACAGGTAACGCCGGGGAGCTGTTTTTT
NA	TRBV5-6	TRBJ2-3	TRBD2	CASSHTSGGATDTQYF	TGTGCCAGCAGCCATACTAGCGGGGGGGCCACAGATACGCAGTATTTT
NA	TRBV4-2	TRBJ1-5	NA	CASSQRSYSNQPQHF	TGTGCCAGCAGCCAACGCAGTTATAGCAATCAGCCCCAGCATTTT
NA	TRBV6-5	TRBJ1-2	TRBD1	CASSYSGTGNYGYTF	TGTGCCAGCAGTTACTCGGGGACAGGGAACTATGGCTACACCTTC
NA	TRBV20-1	TRBJ2-3	NA	CSASHSTDTQYF	TGCAGTGCTAGTCATAGCACAGATACGCAGTATTTT
once	TRBV15	TRBJ1-3	NA	CATSSGVIAGSSSGNTIYF	TGTGCCACCAGCAGTGGGGTCATCGCGGGCTCGAGCTCTGGAAACACCATATATTTT
NA	TRBV13	TRBJ2-3	TRBD2	CASSPRTSGDTDTQYF	TGTGCCAGCAGCCCAAGGACTAGCGGCGACACAGATACGCAGTATTTT
NA	TRBV2	TRBJ2-7	TRBD1	CASSAGGVSYEQYF	TGTGCCAGCAGTGCAGGGGGCGTCTCCTACGAGCAGTACTTC
NA	TRBV4-3	TRBJ2-3	NA	CASSQVGLRAQYF	TGCGCCAGCAGCCAAGTCGGTCTCCGAGCGCAGTATTTT
NA	TRBV9	TRBJ2-6	NA	CASSFPRGYGANVLTF	TGTGCCAGCAGCTTTCCTAGGGGGTACGGGGCCAACGTCCTGACTTTC
NA	TRBV7-9	TRBJ2-5	NA	CASRQSGQETQYF	TGTGCCAGCAGACAAAGCGGGCAAGAGACCCAGTACTTC
NA	TRBV10-3	TRBJ1-1	NA	CAISGSRNTEAFF	TGTGCCATCAGTGGTTCTAGGAACACTGAAGCTTTCTTT
NA	TRBV7-9	TRBJ1-1	TRBD1	CASRDRGNGDTEAFF	TGTGCCAGCAGGGACAGGGGAAATGGGGACACTGAAGCTTTCTTT
NA	TRBV15	TRBJ1-1	TRBD1	CATSRVVGTGEAFF	TGTGCCACCAGCAGAGTGGTCGGGACAGGGGAGGCTTTCTTT
few	TRBV13	TRBJ2-7	NA	CASSSNGLDNYEQYF	TGTGCCAGCAGCTCCAACGGCTTGGACAACTACGAGCAGTACTTC
NA	TRBV29-1	TRBJ2-5	NA	CSVEGTGTQPQETQYF	TGCAGCGTTGAAGGCACGGGAACTCAACCCCAAGAGACCCAGTACTTC
NA	TRBV27	TRBJ2-4	NA	CASSPGHLAKNIQYF	TGTGCCAGCAGTCCAGGACACTTAGCCAAAAACATTCAGTACTTC
few	TRBV24-1	TRBJ2-5	NA	CATSDARGSQETQYF	TGTGCCACCAGTGACGCCAGGGGCAGCCAAGAGACCCAGTACTTC
NA	TRBV4-1	TRBJ2-1	NA	CASSQGFGPSYNEQFF	TGCGCCAGCAGCCAAGGGTTTGGGCCCTCCTACAATGAGCAGTTCTTC
NA	TRBV5-4	TRBJ2-5	TRBD2	CASSFGSGGARETQYF	TGTGCCAGCAGCTTCGGAAGCGGGGGGGCGAGGGAGACCCAGTACTTC
NA	TRBV19	TRBJ1-2	NA	CASSIGRGLFYYGYTF	TGTGCCAGTAGTATTGGCAGGGGCCTCTTCTACTATGGCTACACCTTC
NA	TRBV7-8	TRBJ2-7	NA	CASSSDRGASYEQYF	TGTGCCAGCAGCTCGGACCGGGGGGCCTCCTACGAGCAGTACTTC
NA	TRBV20-1	TRBJ2-7	NA	CSARQGHEQYF	TGCAGTGCTAGACAGGGTCACGAGCAGTACTTC
NA	TRBV6-1	TRBJ2-7	TRBD1	CASSDIPGQGVSGSYEQYF	TGTGCCAGCAGTGACATACCGGGACAGGGGGTTTCGGGATCCTACGAGCAGTACTTC